This TCR beta chain was obtained from a study of response to subunit inactivated influenza vaccine. General study findings and limits: Only a handful of new T cells, the authors suggested, are recruited with each seasonal influenza vaccination.

Germline V CDR1 and CDR2: SGHAT, FQNNGV. V gave up 5 bases and J gave up 7 bases, with 24 bases separating them. The CDR3 runs 17 residues. In the case of this clonotype: Antigen specificity is unknown.

In TCRdb, the RT-PCR reads were re-called with MiXCR into one record per CDR3 protein. The sample consists of roughly 650,000 distinct CDR3 sequences, 15% to 19% of them appearing once. The sequenced sample was PBMCs from blood, obtained 12 days after vaccination. The V gene is TRBV11-2, the J gene TRBJ2-1; D may be TRBD2 (8 bases). This clonotype originated in a man aged 45-60 years who received an inactivated influenza vaccine. The CDR3 DNA reads TGTGCCAGCAGCCCCACTAGCGGAGGGGGCAGGGTGAATGAGCAGTTCTTC. Translation: CASSPTSGGGRVNEQFF. The entire variable domain, with the rest obtained from reference TRBV11-2 and TRBJ2-1, is as follows: EAGVAQSPRYKIIEKRQSVAFWCNPISGHATLYWYQQILGQGPKLLIQFQNNGVVDDSQLPKDRFSAERLKGVDSTLKIQPAKLEDSAVYLCASSPTSGGGRVNEQFFGPGTRLTVL.